The rows below give T cell receptor beta chains drawn from one sample of a study of T cell repertoires in cytomegalovirus infection. TCRdb redid the calling of the reads with MiXCR, one entry per CDR3 protein. Of 310,000 or so distinct CDR3 sequences listed, roughly 25% are singletons. Sample: PBMCs. These receptors all stem from a human donor in good health (CMV status not recorded). Some clones in this sample may be carry-over from other donors' samples. Both conserved end residues are part of each CDR3.

v_gene: TRBV30
j_gene: TRBJ2-7
CDR3aa: CAWSVNREEYF

v_gene: TRBV7-9
j_gene: TRBJ1-1
CDR3aa: CASSSGDSRRAFF

v_gene: TRBV4-2
j_gene: TRBJ2-7
CDR3aa: CASSRRPQGYEQYF

v_gene: TRBV5-1
j_gene: TRBJ1-1
CDR3aa: CASSAGARTEAFF

v_gene: TRBV28
j_gene: TRBJ2-5
CDR3aa: CASTEPPGGQYF

v_gene: TRBV19
j_gene: TRBJ2-5
CDR3aa: CASSIPVGTGGQETQYF

v_gene: TRBV6-2/TRBV6-3
j_gene: TRBJ2-2
CDR3aa: CASGGQVNTGELFF

v_gene: TRBV2
j_gene: TRBJ1-6
CDR3aa: CASREDREYSPLHF

v_gene: TRBV19
j_gene: TRBJ1-1
CDR3aa: CASTYMNTEAFF

v_gene: TRBV29-1
j_gene: TRBJ1-1
CDR3aa: CSGTVNTEAFF

v_gene: TRBV4-1
j_gene: TRBJ2-1
CDR3aa: CASSQDSGEAYNEQFF

v_gene: TRBV28
j_gene: TRBJ2-2
CDR3aa: CASSTPGRNTGELFF

v_gene: TRBV12-3/TRBV12-4
j_gene: TRBJ1-5
CDR3aa: CASSFGISNQPQHF

v_gene: TRBV24-1
j_gene: TRBJ2-2
CDR3aa: CATSAIPPQGSGELFF

v_gene: TRBV7-4
j_gene: TRBJ2-2
CDR3aa: CASSGTGRRDRELFF

v_gene: TRBV28
j_gene: TRBJ1-5
CDR3aa: CASSLTASNQPQHF

v_gene: TRBV28
j_gene: TRBJ1-2
CDR3aa: CASSQPPGTYGYTF

v_gene: TRBV27
j_gene: TRBJ1-5
CDR3aa: CASNEQGSNQPQHF

v_gene: TRBV29-1
j_gene: TRBJ2-7
CDR3aa: CSVGGQINEQYF

v_gene: TRBV12-3/TRBV12-4
j_gene: TRBJ1-6
CDR3aa: CASSLTAAPLHF

v_gene: TRBV6-2/TRBV6-3
j_gene: TRBJ2-4
CDR3aa: CASSERHLAFDIQYF

v_gene: TRBV2
j_gene: TRBJ1-6
CDR3aa: CASRHRVHRHSPLHF

v_gene: TRBV19
j_gene: TRBJ2-2
CDR3aa: CASSPDRELFF

v_gene: TRBV18
j_gene: TRBJ2-7
CDR3aa: CASSPLRTSGFSYEQYF